A single sample gave rise to the 19 T cell receptor beta chains below, sequenced in a study of cytomegalovirus exposure and HLA in healthy donors. A multiplex PCR was run with 60 Vbeta primers and 13 Jbeta primers. Libraries were prepared by immunoSEQ multiplex PCR; TCRdb keeps only in-frame clonotypes and omits some of them. Its table lists around 60,000 clones. The specimen sequenced was PBMCs. All receptors come from a woman under 30 in good health and CMV-seronegative.

V is TRBV7-8 and J is TRBJ2-6, with no clear D. CDR3 size: 15 residues. V was shortened by 0 bases and J by 3 bases, with 6 bases between the two germline ends. Germline-derived CDR1 and CDR2 are SGHVS and FQNEAQ. CDR3 sequence (DNA): TGTGCCAGCAGCTTAGCCCTAGTTGGGGCCAACGTCCTGACTTTC. Its translation is CASSLALVGANVLTF.

J is TRBJ1-2 and V is TRBV5-6; 7 nucleotides align to TRBD1. The length of the CDR3 is 13 residues. Germline assignment: CDR1 SGHDT and CDR2 YYEEEE. With 4 bases clipped from V and 8 bases from J, the junction kept 8 bases outside the gene matches. The CDR3 nucleotides read TGTGCCAGCAGCACCGGACAGGCGGGCGGCTACACCTTC. Translation: CASSTGQAGGYTF.

On this clone itself: This sample includes further DNA sequences coding for the same CDR3. This chain connects TRBV2 to TRBJ2-5; D is undetermined. Between the trimmed V and J ends, which lost 4 bases and 1 base, there was a span of 4 bases. This CDR3 comprises 12 residues. Looked up from germline, CDR1 is SNHLY and CDR2 is FYNNEI. Here the CDR3 DNA reads TGTGCCAGCAGTGTACTCCAAGAGACCCAGTACTTC. This translates into CASSVLQETQYF.

The gene calls are TRBV4-1 and TRBJ1-1; D unclear. The germline V and J ends were trimmed by 4 bases and 0 bases, with 12 bases remaining between them. Germline CDR1 MGHRA, CDR2 YSYEKL. The CDR3 is 15 residues long. Written as DNA, the CDR3 is TGCGCCAGCAGCCTCTCCCTTTACATGAACACTGAAGCTTTCTTT. Its protein is CASSLSLYMNTEAFF.

V usage is TRBV25-1 and J usage is TRBJ1-6; 8 bases are shared with TRBD1. V was clipped by 3 bases and J by 5 bases; unmatched bases: 3. CDR1 is MGHDK and CDR2 is SYGVNS in the germline V gene. This CDR3 region has 15 residues. In DNA form, the CDR3 reads TGTGCCAGCAGTGATCCGGGACAGGATAATTCACCCCTCCACTTT. Translated: CASSDPGQDNSPLHF.

This sequence joins TRBV6-1 and TRBJ1-3, with D maybe TRBD1 (6 bases). Germline CDR1 is MNHNS and CDR2 is SASEGT. V was clipped by 7 bases and J by 0 bases, with 13 bases between them. This CDR3 has 15 amino acids. The CDR3 loop is CASKTGHYSGNTIYF. In nucleotides, the CDR3 is TGTGCCAGCAAGACAGGACATTACTCTGGAAACACCATATATTTT.

V gene TRBV7-9 combines with J gene TRBJ2-7; TRBD1 matches at 7 bases. The CDR3 is 12 residues long. V shed 5 bases and J 3 bases; nucleotides not matched to a gene: 1. CDR1 SEHNR and CDR2 FQNEAQ come from the germline V gene (reference sequence). The DNA for the CDR3 is TGTGCCAGCAGCCCAGGGGGCTACGAGCAGTACTTC. Translating gives CASSPGGYEQYF.

The V and J genes are TRBV6-1 and TRBJ2-2; 7 nucleotides match TRBD2. There are 15 residues in the CDR3. Trimming removed 4 bases from V and 4 bases from J; junction bases left unmatched: 6. CDR1 is MNHNS and CDR2 is SASEGT in the germline V gene. The CDR3 loop is CASSVGAGPTGELFF. The CDR3, as DNA: TGTGCCAGCAGTGTTGGAGCGGGACCCACCGGGGAGCTGTTTTTT.

The gene calls are TRBV9 and TRBJ2-7; D is possibly TRBD1 (6 bases). V lost 0 bases and J 4 bases, leaving 14 bases between the germline ends. The length of the CDR3 is 15 residues. Per germline, CDR1 SGDLS and CDR2 YYNGEE. In DNA form, the CDR3 reads TGTGCCAGCAGCGTAGACGGCAGGGGCATATACGAGCAGTACTTC. Its protein product is CASSVDGRGIYEQYF.

The chain combines TRBV18 with TRBJ2-1, with a weak D call TRBD2 (5 bases). Trimming cost V 4 bases and J 4 bases, with 20 bases left between them. The CDR3 runs to 17 residues. The germline V gene encodes CDR1 KGHSH and CDR2 LQKENI. CDR3 coding DNA: TGTGCCAGCTCACGCGCCGTCACTAGTCCGGGTTACAATGAGCAGTTCTTC. Residues: CASSRAVTSPGYNEQFF.

The rearrangement uses TRBV7-9 and TRBJ1-1; D remains ambiguous. Germline CDR1 reads SEHNR; CDR2 reads FQNEAQ (reference sequence). Trimming stripped 1 base from V and 1 base from J, with 10 bases between. The CDR3 runs to 15 residues. Here the CDR3 DNA reads TGTGCCAGCAGCTTAGACGGAAGGAGGAACACTGAAGCTTTCTTT. Translating gives CASSLDGRRNTEAFF.

The rearrangement uses TRBV5-4 and TRBJ2-7, with TRBD2 identical over 7 bases. J gave up 8 bases and V 4 bases, and 12 bases lay outside the gene matches. Germline V gives CDR1 SGHNT, CDR2 YYREEE (reference sequence). The CDR3 consists of 14 residues. The CDR3 is CASSDPGTTEQQYF. The CDR3 region has the DNA TGTGCCAGCAGCGATCCCGGGACTACCGAACAGCAGTACTTC.

V is TRBV28 and J is TRBJ1-5; 9 positions agree with TRBD1. The junction had 7 bases not matched to a gene; V was cut back by 6 bases and J by 4 bases. Germline CDR1 reads MDHEN; CDR2 reads SYDVKM. The CDR3 contains 15 residues. The CDR3 DNA is TGTGCCAGCAGGGTAGAGGGACAGGGAAATCAGCCCCAGCATTTT. It codes for CASRVEGQGNQPQHF.

V is TRBV5-1 and J is TRBJ2-1, with D perhaps TRBD2 (7 bases). The CDR3 totals 15 residues. V dropped 0 bases and J dropped 5 bases, with 12 bases sitting between them. CDR1 SGHRS and CDR2 YFSETQ come from the germline V gene. CDR3 protein: CASSLERGANNEQFF. CDR3 nucleotides: TGCGCCAGCAGCTTGGAACGGGGGGCAAACAATGAGCAGTTCTTC.

V and J are TRBV30 and TRBJ1-6; maybe TRBD1 (5 bases). CDR3 length: 15 residues. V was cut by 0 bases and J by 10 bases, with 16 bases left in between. From germline, CDR1 is GTSNPN and CDR2 SVGIG (reference sequence). The CDR3 nucleotides are TGTGCCTGGAGTGTAAAGGTCAGGGAAAACTCACCCCTCCACTTT. It specifies CAWSVKVRENSPLHF.

V gene TRBV7-9 combines with J gene TRBJ2-1; 8 nucleotides match TRBD2. The trim removed 7 bases at V and 8 bases at J, leaving 13 bases unmatched. Germline loops: CDR1 SEHNR, CDR2 FQNEAQ (reference sequence). This CDR3 region has 15 residues. CDR3 bases: TGTGCCAGCAACCCCTCCGGGACTAGTTATCATGAGCAGTTCTTC. It codes for CASNPSGTSYHEQFF.

The V and J genes are TRBV7-9 and TRBJ1-2; D remains unclear. The CDR3 totals 11 residues. V lost 3 bases, J lost 5 bases, and 4 bases lay in between. Germline assignment: CDR1 SEHNR and CDR2 FQNEAQ (reference sequence). The CDR3 nucleotides are TGTGCCAGCAGCTTCGAGTATGGCTACACCTTC. Amino acid sequence: CASSFEYGYTF.

The rearrangement links TRBV7-9 to TRBJ1-2, with D possibly being TRBD1 (5 bases). The V and J ends lost 8 bases and 1 base respectively, with 14 bases between them. The CDR3 sequence is 14 residues long. Germline CDR1 is SEHNR and CDR2 is FQNEAQ (reference sequence). CDR3: CASEGVPNNYGYTF. The CDR3 DNA reads as TGTGCCAGCGAAGGGGTCCCGAATAACTATGGCTACACCTTC.

V gene TRBV18 combines with J gene TRBJ2-2, with D perhaps matching TRBD2 (6 bases). The CDR3 totals 14 residues. Germline CDR1 reads KGHSH; CDR2 reads LQKENI. The V end lost 6 bases, the J end lost 4 bases, and 12 bases lay between the germline ends. CDR3 amino acids: CASSGGTGTGELFF. CDR3 bases: TGTGCCAGCTCTGGCGGGACTGGCACCGGGGAGCTGTTTTTT.